The 3 T cell receptor beta chains given below trace back to one sample, sequenced in a study of lymphopenia after photon versus proton radiotherapy. Assay: immunoSEQ multiplex PCR; the TCRdb copy retains only in-frame clones and omits some. The repertoire holds around 7,300 clones, with about 92% as singletons. The source was peripheral blood, collected from a patient treated with photon-based radiotherapy. Receptor source: a woman aged 45-60 years with cholangiocarcinoma.

This chain links TRBV11-3 with TRBJ2-2, with no clear D. This CDR3 region has 13 residues. V lost 4 bases and J 10 bases, leaving 13 bases between the germline ends. Looked up from germline, CDR1 is SGHNT and CDR2 is YENEEA. The CDR3 DNA reads TGTGCCAGCAGCTCCCGAAATCTACCGGAGCTGTTTTTT. Translated, it gives CASSSRNLPELFF.

This sequence joins TRBV4-3 and TRBJ2-7; D could derive from TRBD1 or TRBD2 (6 bases each). The ends were cut back, 4 bases at V and 2 bases at J, with 12 bases in the middle. Germline V gene sequence: CDR1 LGHNA, CDR2 YSLEER. The CDR3 is 14 residues long. CDR3 loop: CASSLHGGTYEQYF. CDR3 sequence (DNA): TGCGCCAGCAGCCTACACGGGGGCACCTACGAGCAGTACTTC.

The chain employs TRBV2 and TRBJ2-7; tentatively, D is TRBD1 or TRBD2 (6 bases each). CDR3 length equals 14 residues. Trimming took off 11 bases at V and 0 bases at J, with 17 bases between the two ends. Germline V lookup: CDR1 SNHLY, CDR2 FYNNEI. CDR3: CASAGGLTSYEQYF. CDR3 DNA: TGTGCCTCCGCCGGGGGCCTCACCTCCTACGAGCAGTACTTC. Full variable domain (missing parts from reference TRBV2 and TRBJ2-7): EPEVTQTPSHQVTQMGQEVILRCVPISNHLYFYWYRQILGQKVEFLVSFYNNEISEKSEIFDDQFSVERPDGSNFTLKIRSTKLEDSAMYFCASAGGLTSYEQYFGPGTRLTVT.